The sequence of this TCR beta chain was determined in a study of type 1 and type 2 diabetes patients. Overall study context: T cells were magnetically sorted from PBMCs as CD4+ or CD8+ subsets.

Anyone with other autoimmune disease or infection in the prior four weeks was excluded. The CDR3 sequence is 16 residues long. Germline CDR1 and CDR2: LNHNV and YYDKDF (reference sequence). V gave up 0 bases and J gave up 5 bases; unmatched junction bases: 6. Genomic DNA was the PCR template. The TCR beta CDR3 region was amplified using 30 forward and 13 reverse primers. TCRdb reanalysed the multiplex PCR reads using MiXCR and keeps one entry per CDR3 protein. In the table there are about 290,000 distinct CDR3 sequences, more than 40% of which are singletons. As regards this clonotype: The antigen is not known.

Findings and limits, study-wide: Type 2 diabetes and control samples shared highly correlated V and J usage, averaging roughly 0.97.

Sample: peripheral blood mononuclear cells (PBMCs). The V gene is TRBV15, the J gene TRBJ1-4, with 7 bases fitting TRBD1. This receptor was identified in a man aged 18 to 29 with type 2 diabetes. Here the CDR3 DNA reads TGTGCCACCAGCAGAGACCCGGGACAGCGGAATGAAAAACTGTTTTTT. Residues: CATSRDPGQRNEKLFF.